Listed here are 5 T cell receptor beta chains from one sample, sequenced in a study of cytomegalovirus exposure and HLA in healthy donors. Generated by immunoSEQ multiplex PCR, the TCRdb table keeps only in-frame clones and is missing some. The sample includes under 350,000 clones, approximately 86% seen only once; the top ten take 1%. The specimen was PBMCs. These receptor sequences come from a woman aged 18-29 years in good health and CMV-seronegative.

This chain connects TRBV11-3 to TRBJ2-7, with a weak D call TRBD2 (6 bases). V lost 1 base to trimming and J lost 3 bases, with 10 bases between them. Per germline, CDR1 SGHNT and CDR2 YENEEA. This CDR3 has 14 residues. Here the CDR3 reads CASSLGPGSYEQYF. CDR3 DNA: TGTGCCAGCAGCTTAGGGCCCGGGAGCTACGAGCAGTACTTC.

The V call is TRBV19, the J call TRBJ2-2; 11 bases are shared with TRBD2. Per the germline V gene, CDR1 is LNHDA and CDR2 is SQIVND (reference sequence). This CDR3 comprises 19 residues. The V and J ends lost 7 bases and 1 base, in that order; junction bases with no gene match: 14. The CDR3 coding sequence is TGTGCCAGTATTCATACGCCTAGCGGGGGGCTAATGAACACCGGGGAGCTGTTTTTT. It translates to CASIHTPSGGLMNTGELFF.

The chain has TRBV6-4 and TRBJ2-1; TRBD1 matches at 8 bases. V shed 8 bases and J 6 bases; nucleotides not matched to a gene: 6. Germline-derived CDR1 and CDR2 are MRHNA and SNTAGT. CDR3 length: 13 residues. DNA of the CDR3: TGTGCCAGCTATGGACAGGGTAGCAATGAGCAGTTCTTC. Translation gives CASYGQGSNEQFF.

J is TRBJ1-6 and V is TRBV25-1; D unclear. Deletions cut 1 base from V and 10 bases from J, with 14 bases between. CDR1 MGHDK and CDR2 SYGVNS come from the germline V gene. The CDR3 has 15 amino acids. The CDR3: CASSELGATRSPLHF. The CDR3, as DNA: TGTGCCAGCAGTGAATTGGGTGCAACTAGGTCACCCCTCCACTTT.

V usage is TRBV19 and J usage is TRBJ1-1, with unresolved D. V was shortened by 6 bases and J by 0 bases, with 2 bases between the two germline ends. CDR1 LNHDA and CDR2 SQIVND come from the germline V gene (reference sequence). This CDR3 region has 11 residues. The CDR3 DNA reads TGTGCCAGTAGCGTGAACACTGAAGCTTTCTTT. Its protein product is CASSVNTEAFF.